These 32 T cell receptor beta chains were sequenced from one sample in a study of cytomegalovirus exposure and HLA in healthy donors. 60 Vbeta and 13 Jbeta primers were used in PCR. Profiling relied on immunoSEQ multiplex PCR, and the TCRdb table lists in-frame clones only, not all of them. The top ten hold 7.7% of the sample, which has about 110,000 clones, approximately 76% seen once. Sequencing was performed on PBMCs. Receptor source: a woman in her forties or fifties in good health and CMV-seropositive.

The CDR3 bases are TGTGCCATCAGTGAAGACAGGGCTGGTGGCTACACCTTC. Protein sequence: CAISEDRAGGYTF. The V and J genes are TRBV10-3 and TRBJ1-2, with 7 positions matching TRBD1. CDR3 length: 13 residues. Per germline, CDR1 ENHRY and CDR2 SYGVKD. Trimming took 3 bases from V and 7 from J; bases not matched to a gene: 5.

The rearrangement joins TRBV5-6 to TRBJ1-1; D unresolved. Germline V gene sequence: CDR1 SGHDT, CDR2 YYEEEE. The V gene lost 3 bases and the J gene lost 1 base, with 13 bases spanning the gap. The CDR3 is 15 amino acids. CDR3 DNA sequence: TGTGCCAGCAGCTCCTCGACAAGGCGGAACACTGAAGCTTTCTTT. This encodes CASSSSTRRNTEAFF.

The rearrangement joins TRBV7-2 to TRBJ1-4; D uncertain. The V end lost 1 base, the J end lost 5 bases, and 11 bases lay between the germline ends. Germline V CDR1 and CDR2: SGHTA, FQGNSA. The length of the CDR3 is 15 residues. The CDR3 loop is CASSLVAGRNEKLFF. In DNA, the CDR3 is TGTGCCAGCAGCTTAGTAGCGGGGAGGAATGAAAAACTGTTTTTT.

The rearrangement joins TRBV10-3 to TRBJ1-1; possible D gene TRBD1, 5 bases. V was shortened by 7 bases and J by 1 base, with 7 bases between the two germline ends. CDR1 and CDR2 from the germline V gene are ENHRY and SYGVKD. The CDR3 contains 12 residues. DNA of the CDR3: TGTGCCATCAACGGGGGGAACACTGAAGCTTTCTTT. Protein product: CAINGGNTEAFF.

There are a few counts of this clone. CDR3 sequence (DNA): TGTGCCAGCAGCCGCGACTACTACGAGCAGTACTTC. The encoded protein is CASSRDYYEQYF. The chain carries TRBV7-2 and TRBJ2-7, with D perhaps matching TRBD2 (5 bases). Trimming took 5 bases from V and 3 from J, leaving 8 bases between them. The CDR3 has 12 amino acids. The germline V gene has CDR1 SGHTA and CDR2 FQGNSA.

The sample holds a few counts of this clone. The chain uses TRBV11-3 and TRBJ2-2; maybe TRBD2 (6 bases). Germline V CDR1 and CDR2: SGHNT, YENEEA. The V end was cut by 6 bases, the J end by 5 bases, with 16 bases between. This CDR3 is built from 15 residues. DNA of the CDR3: TGTGCCAGCAGTTTTACGGGAGTTGGGACCGGGGAGCTGTTTTTT. Protein sequence: CASSFTGVGTGELFF.

The rearrangement links TRBV7-8 to TRBJ2-7, with D perhaps TRBD1 (6 bases). CDR1 is SGHVS, CDR2 FQNEAQ, per germline. The length of the CDR3 is 14 residues. V gave up 5 bases and J gave up 6 bases, with 17 bases separating them. CDR3 amino acids: CASSPVQGSGEQYF. DNA for the CDR3: TGTGCCAGCAGCCCGGTACAGGGTTCGGGCGAGCAGTACTTC. The whole variable domain, filled in from reference TRBV7-8 and TRBJ2-7, reads GAGVSQSPRYKVAKRGQDVALRCDPISGHVSLFWYQQALGQGPEFLTYFQNEAQLDKSGLPSDRFFAERPEGSVSTLKIQRTQQEDSAVYLCASSPVQGSGEQYFGPGTRLTVT.

The chain joins TRBV5-1 to TRBJ2-5; D not resolved. CDR3 length equals 13 residues. V was shortened by 0 bases and J by 4 bases, with 7 bases between the two germline ends. Germline assignment: CDR1 SGHRS and CDR2 YFSETQ. CDR3 bases: TGCGCCAGCAGCTTGGATACGAGAGAGACCCAGTACTTC. Encoded protein: CASSLDTRETQYF.

The chain has TRBV9 and TRBJ1-2; weak D call: TRBD1 (6 bases). CDR3 size: 14 residues. Trimming removed 3 bases from V and 1 base from J, with 10 bases in between. Germline V lookup: CDR1 SGDLS, CDR2 YYNGEE. In DNA form, the CDR3 reads TGTGCCAGCAGCGGTACCAGGGGTAACTATGGCTACACCTTC. It translates to CASSGTRGNYGYTF.

This clone was observed a handful of times. The V call is TRBV5-4, the J call TRBJ2-3, with TRBD2 identical over 9 bases. V dropped 1 base and J dropped 5; count of bases not matched to a gene: 5. CDR1 SGHNT and CDR2 YYREEE come from the germline V gene (reference sequence). This CDR3 region has 15 residues. CDR3 sequence (DNA): TGTGCCAGCAGCTTGTGGCGGGGGGGCCAAGATACGCAGTATTTT. Its translation is CASSLWRGGQDTQYF.

The rearrangement joins TRBV7-2 to TRBJ2-1; 12 bases are shared with TRBD2. From germline, CDR1 is SGHTA and CDR2 FQGNSA. Trimming removed 4 bases from V and 15 bases from J; junction bases left unmatched: 16. The length of the CDR3 is 16 residues. The CDR3 protein is CASSYRQGASGGAPFF. CDR3 in DNA: TGTGCCAGCAGCTACCGACAGGGGGCTAGCGGGGGGGCCCCGTTCTTC.

The V call is TRBV9, the J call TRBJ2-2; weak D call: TRBD2 (6 bases). The CDR3 is 15 amino acids. V was shortened by 4 bases and J by 4 bases, with 14 bases between the two germline ends. Germline lookup yields CDR1 SGDLS and CDR2 YYNGEE. CDR3 in amino acids: CASSPPGGPTGELFF. CDR3 DNA sequence: TGTGCCAGCAGCCCTCCCGGAGGGCCCACCGGGGAGCTGTTTTTT.

The chain joins TRBV6-6 to TRBJ2-7; possibly TRBD1 for D (7 bases). Germline V gives CDR1 MNHNY, CDR2 SVGAGI (reference sequence). The CDR3 extends over 13 amino acids. V dropped 9 bases and J dropped 1 base, with 13 bases sitting between them. Here the CDR3 DNA reads TGTGCCAGTGACAGGGAGGCATCCTACGAGCAGTACTTC. This translates into CASDREASYEQYF.

The J gene is TRBJ2-2, the V gene TRBV27, with D possibly TRBD2 on 6 matching bases. The CDR3 contains 16 residues. Germline CDR1 MNHEY, CDR2 SMNVEV (reference sequence). V lost 4 bases, J lost 6 bases, and 18 bases lay in between. The CDR3 nucleotides read TGTGCCAGCAGTTCCCAGGAGGGCAGGAGACCCGGGGAGCTGTTTTTT. Encoded protein: CASSSQEGRRPGELFF.

The chain joins TRBV2 to TRBJ2-1, with D unclear. Germline loops: CDR1 SNHLY, CDR2 FYNNEI. Trimming pared 4 bases from V and 3 bases from J, leaving 7 bases between. The CDR3 extends over 13 amino acids. CDR3 sequence (DNA): TGTGCCAGCAGTGCTAACTACTACAATGAGCAGTTCTTC. This translates into CASSANYYNEQFF.

This clone was counted once. The chain carries TRBV9 and TRBJ1-3, with D tentatively TRBD1 (6 bases). Trimming shortened V by 4 bases and J by 0 bases, and 11 bases separated the two germline ends. Germline CDR1 SGDLS, CDR2 YYNGEE. This CDR3 is 15 amino acids long. The CDR3 spells CASSQDRSSGNTIYF. DNA for the CDR3: TGTGCCAGCAGCCAAGACAGGAGCTCTGGAAACACCATATATTTT.

The rearrangement links TRBV2 to TRBJ1-1; 8 bases are shared with TRBD1. Germline CDR1 SNHLY, CDR2 FYNNEI. The CDR3 runs to 14 residues. V lost 5 bases and J lost 1; bases outside the gene matches: 3. CDR3 sequence reads: CASSSGTGNTEAFF. As DNA, the CDR3 is TGTGCCAGCAGTTCCGGGACAGGGAACACTGAAGCTTTCTTT. Full variable domain (missing parts from reference TRBV2 and TRBJ1-1): EPEVTQTPSHQVTQMGQEVILRCVPISNHLYFYWYRQILGQKVEFLVSFYNNEISEKSEIFDDQFSVERPDGSNFTLKIRSTKLEDSAMYFCASSSGTGNTEAFFGQGTRLTVV.

This clone was seen more than once but under ten times. The gene calls are TRBV4-3 and TRBJ2-3; TRBD2 might be the D (6 bases). V was shortened by 0 bases and J by 2 bases, with 15 bases between the two germline ends. The CDR3 runs to 17 residues. Germline assignment: CDR1 LGHNA and CDR2 YSLEER. DNA of the CDR3: TGCGCCAGCAGCCAAGAGTTGATTAGCGGTGACACAGATACGCAGTATTTT. Its protein product is CASSQELISGDTDTQYF.

V usage is TRBV5-1 and J usage is TRBJ1-2; TRBD1 matches at 7 bases. V shed 1 base, J shed 7 bases, and the junction held 10 bases outside the gene matches. This CDR3 spans 15 amino acids. Germline CDR1 and CDR2: SGHRS and YFSETQ. CDR3 residues: CASSLTASPGGGYTF. The DNA for the CDR3 is TGCGCCAGCAGCTTGACAGCTTCCCCAGGGGGTGGCTACACCTTC.

The genes are TRBV6-6 and TRBJ2-5, with 9 bases that match TRBD1. CDR1 MNHNY and CDR2 SVGAGI come from the germline V gene (reference sequence). V shed 3 bases, J shed 3 bases, and the junction held 5 bases outside the gene matches. This CDR3 comprises 15 residues. The CDR3 DNA reads TGTGCCAGCAGTTATCCCGGGACAGGGAAAGAGACCCAGTACTTC. It specifies CASSYPGTGKETQYF.

The J gene is TRBJ2-7, the V gene TRBV9, with TRBD1 identical over 11 bases. The ends lost 3 bases at V and 3 bases at J; junction bases unmatched: 2. The germline V gene has CDR1 SGDLS and CDR2 YYNGEE. This CDR3 is built from 14 residues. The CDR3 spells CASSAGTGGYEQYF. The CDR3 DNA reads TGTGCCAGCAGCGCCGGGACAGGGGGCTACGAGCAGTACTTC.

This chain links TRBV19 with TRBJ1-5; no clear D gene. CDR3 length: 13 amino acids. Trimming stripped 6 bases from V and 3 bases from J, with 9 bases between. The V gene's germline CDR1 is LNHDA and CDR2 SQIVND (reference sequence). In DNA, the CDR3 is TGTGCCAGTAGGCGTATGAACAATCAGCCCCAGCATTTT. This sequence encodes CASRRMNNQPQHF.

The DNA of the CDR3 is TGCGCCAGCAGCTTGGACGACAGGGGCAATGAGCAGTTCTTC. Amino acid sequence: CASSLDDRGNEQFF. V is TRBV5-1 and J is TRBJ2-1; 8 bases agree with TRBD1. CDR1 is SGHRS, CDR2 YFSETQ, per germline. The CDR3 contains 14 residues. V gave up 0 bases and J gave up 6 bases; unmatched junction bases: 2.

This chain uses TRBV15 with TRBJ2-1; 10 positions match TRBD1. Trimming removed 5 bases from V and 3 bases from J; junction bases left unmatched: 4. Germline loops: CDR1 LNHNV, CDR2 YYDKDF (reference sequence). The CDR3 sequence is 15 residues long. Written as DNA, the CDR3 is TGTGCCACCAGCGGAGGACAGGGGGACTACAATGAGCAGTTCTTC. It yields the protein CATSGGQGDYNEQFF.

V and J are TRBV19 and TRBJ1-2; possible D gene TRBD1, 6 bases. The length of the CDR3 is 14 residues. V lost 6 bases to trimming and J lost 8 bases, with 19 bases between them. Germline-derived CDR1 and CDR2 are LNHDA and SQIVND (reference sequence). CDR3 bases: TGTGCCAGTAGACCTCGGGACAACCCGGGGGGCTACACCTTC. This translates into CASRPRDNPGGYTF.

This clone was counted once. J is TRBJ2-1 and V is TRBV5-8; D is unclear. Trimming cost V 5 bases and J 5 bases, with 8 bases left between them. The CDR3 covers 12 residues. Germline-derived CDR1 and CDR2 are SGHTS and YDEGEE. Here the CDR3 reads CASRSTDNEQFF. CDR3 bases: TGTGCCAGCAGATCAACAGACAATGAGCAGTTCTTC.

The V gene is TRBV2, the J gene TRBJ1-1, with D perhaps TRBD1 (6 bases). The V end was cut by 3 bases, the J end by 1 base, with 6 bases between. CDR1 and CDR2 (germline): SNHLY, FYNNEI. CDR3 size: 13 residues. This CDR3 reads CASSDRGNTEAFF. Written as DNA, the CDR3 is TGTGCCAGCAGTGACAGGGGGAACACTGAAGCTTTCTTT.

The chain uses TRBV7-6 and TRBJ2-1, with a possible D match to TRBD2 (5 bases). CDR3 length: 13 amino acids. Trimming took off 3 bases at V and 9 bases at J, with 12 bases between the two ends. CDR1 is SGHVS and CDR2 is FNYEAQ in the germline V gene. This CDR3 is CASSLVSGGEQFF. CDR3 nucleotide sequence: TGTGCCAGCAGCTTGGTGTCAGGAGGTGAGCAGTTCTTC.

The CDR3 region is CSGRGYNEQFF. The CDR3 coding sequence is TGCAGCGGGCGGGGTTACAATGAGCAGTTCTTC. The chain uses TRBV20-1 and TRBJ2-1; possible D gene TRBD2, 6 bases. The CDR3 contains 11 residues. Germline assignment: CDR1 DFQATT and CDR2 SNEGSKA (reference sequence).

The rearrangement uses TRBV5-6 and TRBJ2-7; no reliable D call. Germline values: CDR1 SGHDT, CDR2 YYEEEE. This CDR3 has 12 amino acids. V lost 4 bases, J lost 7 bases, and 12 bases lay in between. CDR3 sequence (DNA): TGTGCCAGCAGCGGTGAACTAAGTGAGCAGTACTTC. It is translated as CASSGELSEQYF.

V gene TRBV7-2 combines with J gene TRBJ1-1; the D is unclear. This CDR3 is 13 amino acids long. Germline V gene sequence: CDR1 SGHTA, CDR2 FQGNSA. V was trimmed by 5 bases and J by 4 bases, leaving 11 bases between them. CDR3 sequence reads: CASSLDASTEAFF. CDR3 in DNA: TGTGCCAGCAGCCTCGATGCGTCCACTGAAGCTTTCTTT.

The rearrangement uses TRBV18 and TRBJ2-4; 9 bases line up with TRBD1. Germline V gene sequence: CDR1 KGHSH, CDR2 LQKENI. The CDR3 covers 14 residues. Trimming took 3 bases from V and 7 from J; bases not matched to a gene: 4. This CDR3 is CASSPTTGGNIQYF. For the CDR3, the DNA is TGTGCCAGCTCACCCACGACAGGGGGGAACATTCAGTACTTC.